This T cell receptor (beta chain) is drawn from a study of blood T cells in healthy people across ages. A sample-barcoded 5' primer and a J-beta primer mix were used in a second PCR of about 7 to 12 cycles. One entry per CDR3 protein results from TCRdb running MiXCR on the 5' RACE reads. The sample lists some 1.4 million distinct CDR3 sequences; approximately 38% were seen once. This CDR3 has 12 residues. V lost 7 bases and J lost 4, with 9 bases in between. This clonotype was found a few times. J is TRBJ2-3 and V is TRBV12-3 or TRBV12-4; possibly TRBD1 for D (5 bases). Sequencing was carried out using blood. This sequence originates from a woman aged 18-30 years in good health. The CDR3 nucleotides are TGTGCCAGCACTAAAGGGGCAGATACGCAGTATTTT. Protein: CASTKGADTQYF.